This T cell receptor (beta chain) originates from a study of T-cell reconstitution after alpha-beta-depleted transplantation in children (dated by TCRdb to the mid-2010s). For the study in its entirety: The study quantitatively tracked T-cell immune reconstitution after TCRalphabeta/CD19-depleted allogeneic hematopoietic cell transplantation in children using TCR repertoire profiling.

Library prep was done by PCR. The sequencing machine was an Illumina HiSeq 2500. Molecular barcoding was employed in the preparation of TCR libraries, with unique molecular identifiers being used to normalize TCRbeta repertoire quantification. TCRdb cleaned the public reads at Q25 with fastp, built clones with MiXCR and kept in-frame beta chains. CDR3 protein sequences are deduplicated, and each keeps its most common genes and DNA. The sample includes about 640,000 distinct CDR3 sequences, with roughly 17% observed a single time. The ten biggest clones cover 0.9% to 1.2% of the sample. Sequences SGHAT (CDR1) and FQNNGV (CDR2) are obtained from the germline V gene. V gives up 3 bases and J gives up 7 bases, and the segment between their germline ends measures 12 bases. The cysteine opens and the phenylalanine closes a CDR3 of 13 amino acids. CDR3 DNA only is kept here, 39 bases in frame from base 1.

This clonotype was found many times. Which antigen it targets is not known. The sample holds no much larger clone one base away, and base qualities are not on file. The V gene is TRBV11-2 and the J gene is TRBJ1-2; the D gene cannot be named for sure. The sequences come from PBMCs from the stem cell graft donor, collected from the stem cell graft. This clonotype was obtained from a human donor who donated a stem cell graft to a child with acute myeloid leukemia. The sequence in DNA is TGTGCCAGCAGCTTCGAAGGGCATATTGGCTACACCTTC. Its amino acids are CASSFEGHIGYTF.